These 19 T cell receptor beta chains were sequenced from one sample in a study of tumor and adjacent non-tumor tissue in lung cancer. A modified ARM-PCR protocol with three rounds of nested PCR amplified TCRbeta. One entry per CDR3 protein, called by TCRdb with MiXCR from the multiplex PCR reads. Of some 99,000 distinct CDR3 sequences in the sample, more than 60% were seen once. No cell sorting was done before RNA was extracted from the tissue. The sample comprised lung tumor tissue. The receptors derive from a woman in her sixties with non-small cell lung cancer.

This clonotype occurred a few times. The conserved phenylalanine or tryptophan normally closing the CDR3 is absent here, so this likely arose from a read error. The chain recombines TRBV11-2 with TRBJ2-7; TRBD2 aligns across 14 bases. The CDR3 sequence is 16 residues long. Germline values: CDR1 SGHAT, CDR2 FQNNGV. The CDR3 bases are TGTGCCAGCAGCTTGACTAGCGGGGGGGCCTACTACGGGCAGTACATC. Translation: CASSLTSGGAYYGQYI.

The sample holds many counts of this clonotype. The V and J genes are TRBV5-4 and TRBJ2-3; 12 positions match TRBD2. V shed 3 bases and J 3 bases; nucleotides not matched to a gene: 11. This CDR3 contains 18 residues. Germline V gene data show CDR1 as SGHNT and CDR2 as YYREEE (reference sequence). The CDR3 region is CASSSTLLAGGATDTQYF. The DNA of the CDR3 is TGTGCCAGCAGCTCAACACTACTAGCGGGAGGTGCTACAGATACGCAGTATTTT.

In this sample, this clonotype turned up once. The genes are TRBV4-2 and TRBJ2-3; 15 bases line up with TRBD2. Trimming removed 4 bases from V and 4 bases from J; junction bases left unmatched: 9. The CDR3 is 18 residues long. In germline, CDR1 is LGHNA, CDR2 YNFKEQ. CDR3 DNA: TGTGCCAGCAGCCGAGGACTACGGACTAGCGGGGGGGCAGATACGCAGTATTTT. As protein: CASSRGLRTSGGADTQYF.

This clonotype was counted between two and nine times. A clone one base away is much larger, so this may be a read error. The chain combines TRBV20-1 with TRBJ2-7, with 7 bases identical to TRBD1. V lost 2 bases, J lost 6 bases, and 7 bases stayed unmatched. This CDR3 is 13 amino acids long. Germline CDR1 reads DFQATT; CDR2 reads SNEGSKA (reference sequence). CDR3 DNA: TGCAGTGCTAGACCTCGACAGGGCCGCGAGCAGTACTTC. Its translation is CSARPRQGREQYF.

Concerning this clonotype itself: An end of the junction does not agree with germline; a read error may underlie this. V usage is TRBV4-3 and J usage is TRBJ1-2; D is unresolved. CDR3 size: 15 residues. Germline V gene lookup returns CDR1 LGHNA and CDR2 YSLEER. In DNA form, the CDR3 reads TGCGCCAACAGCCAAACCCCGACAACTCCCTACGGCTACACCTTC. Amino acids: CANSQTPTTPYGYTF.

Turning to this clonotype: A clone one base away is much larger, so this may be a read error. The chain couples TRBV30 to TRBJ2-7; 7 bases line up with TRBD2. With 6 bases clipped from V and 7 bases from J, the junction kept 6 bases outside the gene matches. Germline V CDR1 and CDR2: GTSNPN, SVGIG (reference sequence). The CDR3 spans 11 residues. The DNA for the CDR3 is TGTGCCTGTAGCTGGGAGGGGGAGCAGTACTTC. The encoded protein is CACSWEGEQYF. Drawing the rest from reference TRBV30 and TRBJ2-7, the complete variable domain is SQTIHQWPATLVQPVGSPLSLECTVEGTSNPNLYWYRQAAGRGLQLLFYSVGIGQISSEVPQNLSASRPQDRQFILSSKKLLLSDSGFYLCACSWEGEQYFGPGTRLTVT.

In regard to this clonotype: The junction shows a germline mismatch at one end, possibly a read error. The V gene is TRBV11-3, the J gene TRBJ2-1; D possibly corresponds to TRBD2 (6 bases). Germline assignment: CDR1 SGHNT and CDR2 YENEEA. The CDR3 is 17 amino acids. CDR3 sequence reads: CASILELTIGSHNEQFF. The CDR3 nucleotides are TGTGCAAGCATCTTAGAGTTGACTATCGGGAGTCACAATGAGCAGTTCTTC.

A note on this clonotype: This sequence may be a read error, since a much larger clone differs from it by one base. This chain joins TRBV6-5 and TRBJ2-7; TRBD1 is a possible D gene (7 bases). Germline-derived CDR1 and CDR2 are MNHEY and SVGAGI. V was pared by 1 base and J by 3 bases, with 10 bases between. CDR3 size: 14 residues. The CDR3 loop is CASSYFQGGYEQYF. The CDR3 DNA follows: TGTGCCAGCAGTTACTTTCAGGGGGGCTACGAGCAGTACTTC.

On this clonotype: At one end, the junction sequence differs from germline, possibly due to a read error. The J gene is TRBJ2-1, the V gene TRBV20-1; TRBD2 matches 7 bases. CDR1 is DFQATT and CDR2 is SNEGSKA in the germline V gene (reference sequence). This CDR3 spans 15 amino acids. In DNA form, the CDR3 reads TGTAATGCTAGAGATCTCGGGGGGAGTGGCAATGAGCAGTTCTTC. This codes for CNARDLGGSGNEQFF.

There are many counts of this clonotype. V usage is TRBV30 and J usage is TRBJ2-7; D is ambiguous. Per germline, CDR1 GTSNPN and CDR2 SVGIG (reference sequence). The CDR3 spans 15 residues. Trimming shortened V by 0 bases and J by 3 bases, and 15 bases separated the two germline ends. Here the CDR3 reads CAWSVSGRNHYEQYF. The CDR3 region has the DNA TGTGCCTGGAGTGTATCTGGCAGGAACCACTACGAGCAGTACTTC.

This rearrangement joins TRBV28 to TRBJ1-5; 7 positions agree with TRBD1. Germline loops: CDR1 MDHEN, CDR2 SYDVKM. V lost 5 bases and J lost 9; bases outside the gene matches: 7. The CDR3 has 13 residues. CDR3 bases: TGTGCCAGCAGTCCAGGAGGGGGCTGGCCCCAGCATTTT. Residues: CASSPGGGWPQHF.

As concerns this clonotype: It is likely a read error, because the conserved phenylalanine at the end of the CDR3 is missing. V gene TRBV4-3 combines with J gene TRBJ2-7; D is perhaps TRBD2 (6 bases). Trimming took 4 bases from V and 3 from J, leaving 16 bases between them. Germline-derived CDR1 and CDR2 are LGHNA and YSLEER. This CDR3 has 15 residues. CDR3 in amino acids: CASSRDRDGGYEQYL. The CDR3 DNA sequence: TGCGCCAGCAGCCGAGACCGGGACGGGGGCTACGAGCAGTACCTC.

Comment on this clonotype: A much more abundant neighbour one base away suggests this may be a read error. Given the absence of the conserved phenylalanine or tryptophan at the CDR3 end, a read error is likely. The chain joins TRBV20-1 to TRBJ2-1; 12 bases align to TRBD2. Germline V gene data show CDR1 as DFQATT and CDR2 as SNEGSKA (reference sequence). V was pared by 2 bases and J by 7 bases, with 6 bases of the junction left unmatched. The CDR3 runs 15 residues. The CDR3 region has the DNA TGCAGTGCTAGACAGACTAGCGGGAGTCGAAATGAGCAGTTCTTG. Amino acid sequence: CSARQTSGSRNEQFL.

In the case of this clonotype: The germline gene is not matched at one end of the junction; a read error may be the cause. This chain joins TRBV11-2 and TRBJ2-5, with 12 bases identical to TRBD1. The CDR3 extends over 15 amino acids. Germline CDR1 is SGHAT and CDR2 is FQNNGV. CDR3 protein: CASSSTGTGGGVQYF. CDR3 DNA: TGTGCCAGCAGCTCGACAGGGACAGGGGGCGGGGTCCAGTATTTC. Full variable domain (missing parts from reference TRBV11-2 and TRBJ2-5): EAGVAQSPRYKIIEKRQSVAFWCNPISGHATLYWYQQILGQGPKLLIQFQNNGVVDDSQLPKDRFSAERLKGVDSTLKIQPAKLEDSAVYLCASSSTGTGGGVQYFGPGTRLLVL.

CDR3 bases: TGTGCCAGCAGCTCGGAAGGTCAACTTCAGAACACTGAAGCTTTCTTT. Protein sequence: CASSSEGQLQNTEAFF. The rearrangement joins TRBV7-2 to TRBJ1-1; D unresolved. CDR3 length equals 16 residues. V shed 4 bases and J shed 1 base, with 16 bases lying between them. The germline CDR1 and CDR2 sequences are SGHTA and FQGNSA.

As to this clonotype: Since a much larger clone is just one base distant, this may be a read error. This CDR3 reads CAWSSGTRYQETQYF. The CDR3 region has the DNA TGTGCCTGGAGTAGCGGGACTCGGTACCAAGAGACCCAGTACTTC. The gene calls are TRBV30 and TRBJ2-5; TRBD2 matches at 7 bases. Germline CDR1 reads GTSNPN; CDR2 reads SVGIG (reference sequence). V gave up 2 bases and J gave up 0 bases; unmatched junction bases: 6. The CDR3 has 15 residues.

Remarks on this clonotype: This may stem from a read error, because a much larger clone lies one nucleotide away. This chain joins TRBV4-3 and TRBJ1-2; D uncertain. Trimming left V 0 bases short and J 4 bases short, with 18 bases between. Germline CDR1 is LGHNA and CDR2 is YSLEER. The CDR3 contains 17 residues. This chain's CDR3 is CASSQEMNGAAIYGYTF. The CDR3, as DNA: TGCGCCAGCAGCCAAGAAATGAACGGAGCAGCTATCTATGGCTACACCTTC.

Concerning this clonotype itself: A much larger clone differs by one base, so this may be a read error. This chain joins TRBV4-2 and TRBJ1-4, with TRBD1 identical over 8 bases. CDR3 length: 14 amino acids. CDR1 and CDR2 from the germline V gene are LGHNA and YNFKEQ. V trimming: 5 bases; J trimming: 9 bases; junction bases outside the gene matches: 8. The CDR3 loop reads CASSYRTGNQKLFF. The CDR3 region has the DNA TGTGCCAGCAGCTACCGGACAGGGAATCAAAAACTGTTTTTT.

V gene TRBV11-2 combines with J gene TRBJ2-5; D possibly corresponds to TRBD1 (6 bases). V gave up 1 base and J gave up 8 bases, with 20 bases separating them. Per the germline V gene, CDR1 is SGHAT and CDR2 is FQNNGV. The CDR3 spans 16 residues. The CDR3 loop is CASSLVARAGVHTQYF. CDR3 sequence (DNA): TGTGCCAGCAGCTTAGTCGCGCGGGCAGGGGTACATACCCAGTACTTC.